This T cell receptor (beta chain) was recorded in a study of blood T cell repertoires in COVID-19. Study-level information: The United States, Italy and Spain supplied acute and convalescent COVID-19 samples. The analysed material was cDNA or gDNA that came from T cells, B-cell-depleted T cells, or PBMCs.

This clone was recorded only once. Across about two dozen US areas, participants ranged in age from about 18 to 90 years. Germline V CDR1 and CDR2: LNHNV, YYDKDF (reference sequence). V gave up 0 bases and J gave up 4 bases; unmatched junction bases: 5. This CDR3 is 16 amino acids long. Per the authors' pipeline: Estimated nucleated cell counts came from reference gene primer amplification. Sequenced by immunoSEQ multiplex PCR; TCRdb stores in-frame clones only, minus some. That table supplies the V and J calls and clone size; D and trimming were determined from the DNA. The sample shows a few hundred thousand clones, around 80% of them seen only once.

Sequencing was performed on PBMCs or T cells enriched from blood (not recorded which). The TCR was taken from a man aged 25-40 years with acute COVID-19. The chain employs TRBV15 and TRBJ1-2; 10 bases line up with TRBD1. The CDR3 bases are TGTGCCACCAGCAGAGACGGGACAGGGGCATTCTATGGCTACACCTTC. Its protein product is CATSRDGTGAFYGYTF.